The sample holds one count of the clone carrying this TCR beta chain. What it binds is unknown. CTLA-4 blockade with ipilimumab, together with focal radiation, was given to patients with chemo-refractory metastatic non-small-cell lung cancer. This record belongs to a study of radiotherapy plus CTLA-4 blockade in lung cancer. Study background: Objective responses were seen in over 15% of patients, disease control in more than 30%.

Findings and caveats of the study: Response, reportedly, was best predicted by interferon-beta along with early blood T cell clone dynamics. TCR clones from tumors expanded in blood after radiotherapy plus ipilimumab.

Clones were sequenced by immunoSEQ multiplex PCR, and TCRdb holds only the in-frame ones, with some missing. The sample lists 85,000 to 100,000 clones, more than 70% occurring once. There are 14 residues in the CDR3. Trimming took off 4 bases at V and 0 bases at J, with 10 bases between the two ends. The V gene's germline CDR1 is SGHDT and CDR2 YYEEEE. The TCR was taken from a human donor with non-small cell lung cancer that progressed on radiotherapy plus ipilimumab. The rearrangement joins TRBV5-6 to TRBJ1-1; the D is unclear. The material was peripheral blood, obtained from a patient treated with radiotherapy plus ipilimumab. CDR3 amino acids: CASSPVSMNTEAFF. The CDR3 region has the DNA TGTGCCAGCAGCCCCGTCTCCATGAACACTGAAGCTTTCTTT. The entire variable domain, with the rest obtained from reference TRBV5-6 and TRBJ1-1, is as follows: DAGVTQSPTHLIKTRGQQVTLRCSPKSGHDTVSWYQQALGQGPQFIFQYYEEEERQRGNFPDRFSGHQFPNYSSELNVNALLLGDSALYLCASSPVSMNTEAFFGQGTRLTVV.